This T cell receptor (beta chain) originates from a study of blood T cell repertoires in COVID-19. What the recovered Cohort 3 donors had was two negative PCRs, clearance, or symptom resolution. This clone was recorded only once. V was clipped by 6 bases and J by 3 bases; unmatched bases: 7. The CDR3 has 15 amino acids. Germline values: CDR1 MDHEN, CDR2 SYDVKM. Authors' processing steps: The assay estimated nucleated cells by amplifying reference gene primers. The table came from immunoSEQ multiplex PCR; TCRdb's copy has only in-frame clones and leaves some out. V and J calls and clone size are as listed in that table; D and trimming were resolved from the DNA. The sample includes about 260,000 clones, about 87% of them seen just once.

This chain joins TRBV28 and TRBJ2-7, with 11 bases aligning to TRBD2. The sequence was collected from a woman aged 45-59 years who had recovered from COVID-19. The sample taken for sequencing was PBMCs or T cells enriched from blood (not recorded which). In DNA form, the CDR3 reads TGTGCCAGCAGGGGGGGGACTAGCGGAAACTACGAGCAGTACTTC. Its translation is CASRGGTSGNYEQYF.